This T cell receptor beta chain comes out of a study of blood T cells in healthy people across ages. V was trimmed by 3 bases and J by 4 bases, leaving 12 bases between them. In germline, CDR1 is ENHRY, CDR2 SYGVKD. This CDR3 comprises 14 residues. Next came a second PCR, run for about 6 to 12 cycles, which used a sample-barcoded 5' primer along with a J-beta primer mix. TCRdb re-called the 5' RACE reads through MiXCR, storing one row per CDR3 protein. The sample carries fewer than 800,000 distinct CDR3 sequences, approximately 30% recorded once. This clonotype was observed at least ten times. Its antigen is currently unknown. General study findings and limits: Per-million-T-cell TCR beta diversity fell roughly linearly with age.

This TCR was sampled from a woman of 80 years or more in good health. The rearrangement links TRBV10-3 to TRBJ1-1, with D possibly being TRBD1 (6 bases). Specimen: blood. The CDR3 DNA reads TGTGCCATCAGTGATTCACAGGGAAGCACTGAAGCTTTCTTT. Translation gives CAISDSQGSTEAFF.